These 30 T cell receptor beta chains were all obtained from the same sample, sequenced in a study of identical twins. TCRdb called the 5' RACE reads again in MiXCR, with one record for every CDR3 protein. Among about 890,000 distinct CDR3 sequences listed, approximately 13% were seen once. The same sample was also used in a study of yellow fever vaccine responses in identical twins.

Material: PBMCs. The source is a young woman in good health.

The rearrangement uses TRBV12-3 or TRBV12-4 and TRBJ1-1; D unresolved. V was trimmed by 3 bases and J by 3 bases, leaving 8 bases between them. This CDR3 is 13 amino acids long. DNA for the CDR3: TGTGCCAGCAGTTTGTCTGAGTACACTGAAGCTTTCTTT. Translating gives CASSLSEYTEAFF.

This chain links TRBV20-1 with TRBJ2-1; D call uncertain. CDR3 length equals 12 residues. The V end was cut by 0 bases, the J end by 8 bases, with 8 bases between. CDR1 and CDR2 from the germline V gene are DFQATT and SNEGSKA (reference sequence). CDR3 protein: CSARDRFDEQFF. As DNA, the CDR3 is TGCAGTGCTAGAGATAGGTTTGATGAGCAGTTCTTC.

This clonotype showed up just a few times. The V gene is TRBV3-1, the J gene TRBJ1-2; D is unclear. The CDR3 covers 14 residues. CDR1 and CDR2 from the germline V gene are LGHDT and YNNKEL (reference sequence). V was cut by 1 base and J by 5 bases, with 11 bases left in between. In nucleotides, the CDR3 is TGTGCCAGCAGCCAAGCACTACAGAATTATGGCTACACCTTC. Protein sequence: CASSQALQNYGYTF.

Here the CDR3 DNA reads TGTGCCAGCAGACCCCGGACAGGCGGGAACACCGGGGAGCTGTTTTTT. Residues: CASRPRTGGNTGELFF. The chain carries TRBV28 and TRBJ2-2; 7 bases are a match to TRBD1. The CDR3 totals 16 residues. Trimming took 6 bases from V and 1 from J; bases not matched to a gene: 8. CDR1 MDHEN and CDR2 SYDVKM come from the germline V gene.

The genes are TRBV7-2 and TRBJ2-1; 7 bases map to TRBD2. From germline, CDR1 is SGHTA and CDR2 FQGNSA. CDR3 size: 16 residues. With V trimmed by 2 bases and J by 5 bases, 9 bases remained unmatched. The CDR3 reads CASSLRGWEGDNEQFF. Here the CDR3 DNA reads TGTGCCAGCAGCTTAAGAGGGTGGGAGGGAGACAATGAGCAGTTCTTC.

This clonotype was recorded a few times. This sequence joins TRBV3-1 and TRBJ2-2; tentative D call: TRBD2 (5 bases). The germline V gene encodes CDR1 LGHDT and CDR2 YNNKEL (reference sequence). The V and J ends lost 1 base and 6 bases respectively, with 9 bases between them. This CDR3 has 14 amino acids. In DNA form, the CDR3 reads TGTGCCAGCAGCCAAGTGGGAGCGCCCGGGGAGCTGTTTTTT. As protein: CASSQVGAPGELFF.

CDR3 protein: CSAVAGLAGSEQFF. The CDR3 region has the DNA TGCAGTGCTGTCGCTGGGCTAGCAGGCAGTGAGCAGTTCTTC. The chain joins TRBV20-1 to TRBJ2-1, with a possible D match to TRBD2 (5 bases). CDR1 is DFQATT and CDR2 is SNEGSKA in the germline V gene (reference sequence). The V gene lost 5 bases and the J gene lost 9 bases, with 20 bases spanning the gap. The CDR3 has 14 amino acids.

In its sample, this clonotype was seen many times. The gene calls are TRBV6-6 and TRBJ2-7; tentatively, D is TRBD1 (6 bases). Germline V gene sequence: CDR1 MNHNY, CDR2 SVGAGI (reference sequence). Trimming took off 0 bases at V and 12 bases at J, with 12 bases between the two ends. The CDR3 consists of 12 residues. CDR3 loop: CASSYSGRGLYV. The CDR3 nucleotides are TGTGCCAGCAGTTACTCGGGCAGGGGTTTGTACGTC.

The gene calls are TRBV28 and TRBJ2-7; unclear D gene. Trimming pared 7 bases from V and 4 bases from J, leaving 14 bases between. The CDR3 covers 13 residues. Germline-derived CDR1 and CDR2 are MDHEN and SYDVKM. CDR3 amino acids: CASTPGVPYEQYF. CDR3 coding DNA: TGTGCCAGCACCCCTGGCGTACCGTACGAGCAGTACTTC.

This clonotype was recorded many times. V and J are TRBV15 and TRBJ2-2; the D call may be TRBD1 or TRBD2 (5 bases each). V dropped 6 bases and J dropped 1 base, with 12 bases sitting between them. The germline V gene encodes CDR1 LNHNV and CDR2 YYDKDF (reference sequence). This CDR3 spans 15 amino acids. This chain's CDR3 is CATSPGTMNTGELFF. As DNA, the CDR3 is TGTGCCACCAGTCCCGGGACCATGAACACCGGGGAGCTGTTTTTT.

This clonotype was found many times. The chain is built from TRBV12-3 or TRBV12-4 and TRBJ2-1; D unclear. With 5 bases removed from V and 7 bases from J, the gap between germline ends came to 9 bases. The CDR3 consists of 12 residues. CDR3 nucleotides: TGTGCCAGCAGTAGCCTTTTGAATGAGCAGTTCTTC. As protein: CASSSLLNEQFF.

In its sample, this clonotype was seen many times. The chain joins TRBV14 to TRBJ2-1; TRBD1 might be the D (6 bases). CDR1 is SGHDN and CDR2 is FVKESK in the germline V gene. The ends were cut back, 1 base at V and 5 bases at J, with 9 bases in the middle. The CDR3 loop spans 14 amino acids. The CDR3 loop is CASSQVGAHNEQFF. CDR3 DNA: TGTGCCAGCAGCCAAGTGGGGGCCCACAATGAGCAGTTCTTC.

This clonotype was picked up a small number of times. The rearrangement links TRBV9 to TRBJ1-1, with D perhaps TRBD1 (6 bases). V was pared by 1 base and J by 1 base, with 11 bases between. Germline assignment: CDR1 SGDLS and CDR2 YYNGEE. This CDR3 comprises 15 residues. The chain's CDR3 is CASSVSGAGNTEAFF. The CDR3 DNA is TGTGCCAGCAGCGTATCAGGGGCGGGGAACACTGAAGCTTTCTTT.

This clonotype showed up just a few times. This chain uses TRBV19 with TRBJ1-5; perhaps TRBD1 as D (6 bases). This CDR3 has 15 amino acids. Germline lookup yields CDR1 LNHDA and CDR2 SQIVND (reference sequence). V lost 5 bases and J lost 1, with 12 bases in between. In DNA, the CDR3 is TGTGCCAGTAGTTCGACAGGCTTGAGCAATCAGCCCCAGCATTTT. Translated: CASSSTGLSNQPQHF.

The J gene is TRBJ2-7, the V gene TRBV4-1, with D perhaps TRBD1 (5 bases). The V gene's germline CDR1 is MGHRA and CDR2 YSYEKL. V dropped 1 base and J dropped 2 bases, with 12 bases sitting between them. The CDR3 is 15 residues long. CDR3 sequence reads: CASSQVSAGPYEQYF. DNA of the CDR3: TGCGCCAGCAGCCAAGTTTCGGCAGGGCCCTACGAGCAGTACTTC.

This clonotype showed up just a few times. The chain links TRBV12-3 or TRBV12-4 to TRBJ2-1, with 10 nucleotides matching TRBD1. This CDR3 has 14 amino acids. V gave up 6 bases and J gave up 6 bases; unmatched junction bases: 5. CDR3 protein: CASSDRGRVNEQFF. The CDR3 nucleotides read TGTGCCAGCAGCGACAGGGGGCGCGTCAATGAGCAGTTCTTC.

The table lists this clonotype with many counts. In DNA form, the CDR3 reads TGCGCCAGCAGCCAAGATGGGCTGGTTACCCAAGAGACCCAGTACTTC. It codes for CASSQDGLVTQETQYF. This sequence joins TRBV4-1 and TRBJ2-5; D call uncertain. The CDR3 spans 16 residues. Trimming left V 0 bases short and J 1 base short, with 12 bases between. Germline V CDR1 and CDR2: MGHRA, YSYEKL.

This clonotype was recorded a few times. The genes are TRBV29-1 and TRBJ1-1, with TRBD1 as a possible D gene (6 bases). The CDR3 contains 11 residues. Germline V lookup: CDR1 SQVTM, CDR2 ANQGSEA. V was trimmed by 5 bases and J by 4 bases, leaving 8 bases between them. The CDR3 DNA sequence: TGCAGCGTTCTAGGGGGCACTGAAGCTTTCTTT. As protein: CSVLGGTEAFF.

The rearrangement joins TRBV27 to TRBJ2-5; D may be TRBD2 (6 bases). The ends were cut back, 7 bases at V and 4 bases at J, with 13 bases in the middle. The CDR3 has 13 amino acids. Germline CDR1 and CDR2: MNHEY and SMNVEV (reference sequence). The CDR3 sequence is CASTPLGGETQYF. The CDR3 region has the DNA TGTGCCAGCACCCCCTTGGGAGGAGAGACCCAGTACTTC.

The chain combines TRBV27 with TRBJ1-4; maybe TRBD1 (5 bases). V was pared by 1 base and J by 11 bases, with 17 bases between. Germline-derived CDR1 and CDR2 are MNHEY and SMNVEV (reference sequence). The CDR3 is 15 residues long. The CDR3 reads CASSLWGDHNGKLFF. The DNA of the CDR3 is TGTGCCAGCAGTTTATGGGGGGATCACAATGGGAAACTGTTTTTT.

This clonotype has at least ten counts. The CDR3 protein is CASSFDSRYEQYF. Here the CDR3 DNA reads TGCGCCAGCAGCTTCGACAGCCGCTACGAGCAGTACTTC. The V call is TRBV5-1, the J call TRBJ2-7, with a weak D call TRBD1 (5 bases). The CDR3 contains 13 residues. In germline, CDR1 is SGHRS, CDR2 YFSETQ. V was trimmed by 2 bases and J by 3 bases, leaving 9 bases between them. The full variable domain, rest sourced from reference TRBV5-1 and TRBJ2-7, is KAGVTQTPRYLIKTRGQQVTLSCSPISGHRSVSWYQQTPGQGLQFLFEYFSETQRNKGNFPGRFSGRQFSNSRSEMNVSTLELGDSALYLCASSFDSRYEQYFGPGTRLTVT.

The CDR3 nucleotides read TGTGCCAGCACCAAGGGACTAGCGGGGTTGGATGAGCAGTTCTTC. Protein: CASTKGLAGLDEQFF. The chain links TRBV6-1 to TRBJ2-1, with 13 bases that match TRBD2. The CDR3 extends over 15 amino acids. Germline CDR1 reads MNHNS; CDR2 reads SASEGT. V shed 7 bases, J shed 8 bases, and the junction held 8 bases outside the gene matches.

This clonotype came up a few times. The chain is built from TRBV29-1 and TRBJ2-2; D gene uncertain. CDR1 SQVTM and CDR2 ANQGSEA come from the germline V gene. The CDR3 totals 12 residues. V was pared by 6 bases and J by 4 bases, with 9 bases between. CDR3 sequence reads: CSVTWATGELFF. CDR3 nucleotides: TGCAGCGTGACATGGGCCACCGGGGAGCTGTTTTTT.

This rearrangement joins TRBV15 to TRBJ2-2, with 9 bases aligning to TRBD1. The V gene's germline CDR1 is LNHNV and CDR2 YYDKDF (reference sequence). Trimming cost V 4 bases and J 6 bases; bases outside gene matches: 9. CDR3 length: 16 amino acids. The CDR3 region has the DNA TGTGCCACCAGCAACCCCGGGACAGGGATTCCCGGGGAGCTGTTTTTT. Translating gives CATSNPGTGIPGELFF.

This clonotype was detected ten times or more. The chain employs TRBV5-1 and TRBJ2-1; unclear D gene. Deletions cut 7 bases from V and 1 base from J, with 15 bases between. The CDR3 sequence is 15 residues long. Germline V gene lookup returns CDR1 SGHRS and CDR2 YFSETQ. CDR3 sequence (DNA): TGCGCCAGCCAGCCCTCCTACGGGTCCTACAATGAGCAGTTCTTC. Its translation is CASQPSYGSYNEQFF.

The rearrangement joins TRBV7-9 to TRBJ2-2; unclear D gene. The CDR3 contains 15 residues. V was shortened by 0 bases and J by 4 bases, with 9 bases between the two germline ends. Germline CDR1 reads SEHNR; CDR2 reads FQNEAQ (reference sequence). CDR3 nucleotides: TGTGCCAGCAGCTTAGCGCTCTATTTCACCGGGGAGCTGTTTTTT. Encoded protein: CASSLALYFTGELFF.

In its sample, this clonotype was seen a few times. The CDR3 here is CASSSPASGLTDTQYF. DNA for the CDR3: TGTGCCAGCAGTTCCCCGGCTAGCGGACTCACAGATACGCAGTATTTT. The chain joins TRBV28 to TRBJ2-3; 7 nucleotides match TRBD2. This CDR3 is built from 16 residues. Per germline, CDR1 MDHEN and CDR2 SYDVKM. Unmatched junction bases numbered 9, after V lost 4 bases and J lost 2 bases.

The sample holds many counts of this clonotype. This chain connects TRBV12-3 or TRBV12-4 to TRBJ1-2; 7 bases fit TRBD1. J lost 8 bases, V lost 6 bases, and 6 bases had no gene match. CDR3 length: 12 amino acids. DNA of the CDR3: TGTGCCAGCAGCCGCCAAGGGGGCGGCTACACCTTC. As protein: CASSRQGGGYTF.

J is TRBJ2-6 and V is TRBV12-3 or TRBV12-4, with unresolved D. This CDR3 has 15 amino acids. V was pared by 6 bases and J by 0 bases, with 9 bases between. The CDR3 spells CASRITDSGANVLTF. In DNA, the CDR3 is TGTGCCAGCAGGATAACAGACTCTGGGGCCAACGTCCTGACTTTC.

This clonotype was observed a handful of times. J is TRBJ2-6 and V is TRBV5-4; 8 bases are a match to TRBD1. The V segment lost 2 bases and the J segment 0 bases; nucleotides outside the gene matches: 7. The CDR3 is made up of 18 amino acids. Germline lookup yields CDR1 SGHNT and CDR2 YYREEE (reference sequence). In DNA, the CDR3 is TGTGCCAGCAGCTTTCGGACAGGGATCATCTCTGGGGCCAACGTCCTGACTTTC. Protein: CASSFRTGIISGANVLTF.